These 30 T cell receptor beta chains were sequenced from one sample in a study of PD-L1 blockade in urothelial cancer. Profiling relied on immunoSEQ multiplex PCR, and the TCRdb table lists in-frame clones only, not all of them. In the table there are 55,000 to 85,000 clones, less than 90% of which are singletons. Sequenced here: PBMCs, sampled around atezolizumab (anti-PD-L1) treatment. All receptors derive from a man in his 60s with urothelial cancer.

This chain joins TRBV7-9 and TRBJ2-5; 11 bases fit TRBD2. The germline V gene has CDR1 SEHNR and CDR2 FQNEAQ (reference sequence). The CDR3 totals 16 residues. With V trimmed by 5 bases and J by 6 bases, 11 bases remained unmatched. The CDR3 coding sequence is TGTGCCAGCAGCCCTGGGGGGGCTAGCGGGGGGAAGACCCAGTACTTC. This gives the protein CASSPGGASGGKTQYF.

The chain carries TRBV7-9 and TRBJ1-1; D is uncertain. V was cut by 1 base and J by 7 bases, with 7 bases left in between. The CDR3 runs 12 residues. Germline V gives CDR1 SEHNR, CDR2 FQNEAQ (reference sequence). CDR3 sequence (DNA): TGTGCCAGCAGCTTAGGGCCCCTTGAAGCTTTCTTT. It encodes CASSLGPLEAFF.

This clone was recorded only once. The chain is built from TRBV5-1 and TRBJ2-5; D might be TRBD2 (7 bases). CDR1 is SGHRS, CDR2 YFSETQ, per germline. Trimming cost V 4 bases and J 1 base, with 14 bases left between them. The CDR3 is 15 amino acids. The CDR3 region is CASSLGRGAQETQYF. The CDR3 DNA is TGCGCCAGCAGCCTTGGTCGGGGGGCCCAAGAGACCCAGTACTTC.

The chain uses TRBV5-5 and TRBJ1-2, with a possible D match to TRBD1 (6 bases). Germline assignment: CDR1 SGHKS and CDR2 YYEKEE (reference sequence). Trimming left V 1 base short and J 3 bases short, with 10 bases between. This CDR3 spans 14 amino acids. CDR3: CASSLTGFDYGYTF. The CDR3 DNA follows: TGTGCCAGCAGCTTGACAGGGTTCGACTATGGCTACACCTTC.

The rearrangement uses TRBV7-3 and TRBJ1-1, with a possible D match to TRBD1 (6 bases). This CDR3 spans 16 amino acids. V was pared by 4 bases and J by 0 bases, with 15 bases between. Germline CDR1 is SGHTA and CDR2 is FQGTGA. The CDR3 region has the DNA TGTGCCAGCAGCTACACAGGTGGACAGTTGAACACTGAAGCTTTCTTT. Translation gives CASSYTGGQLNTEAFF.

This chain connects TRBV6-5 to TRBJ1-1, with 7 bases matching TRBD1. V shed 6 bases and J 1 base; nucleotides not matched to a gene: 5. The length of the CDR3 is 14 residues. Germline-derived CDR1 and CDR2 are MNHEY and SVGAGI. The CDR3 sequence is CASSRTGPNTEAFF. CDR3 in DNA: TGTGCCAGCAGCAGGACAGGCCCGAACACTGAAGCTTTCTTT.

This clone has a handful of counts. The CDR3 sequence is CASSLELNEQFF. The DNA of the CDR3 is TGTGCCAGCAGCCTTGAACTGAATGAGCAGTTCTTC. The chain uses TRBV7-2 and TRBJ2-1, with D uncertain. Trimming took off 5 bases at V and 7 bases at J, with 9 bases between the two ends. The CDR3 is 12 residues long. Germline CDR1 is SGHTA and CDR2 is FQGNSA.

The rearrangement joins TRBV14 to TRBJ1-2, with no clear D. CDR1 SGHDN and CDR2 FVKESK come from the germline V gene. The V and J ends lost 0 bases and 4 bases respectively, with 12 bases between them. CDR3 length: 15 amino acids. CDR3 protein: CASSQDLRSAYGYTF. For the CDR3, the DNA is TGTGCCAGCAGCCAAGATCTTCGGTCTGCCTATGGCTACACCTTC.

This clone showed up just a few times. This rearrangement joins TRBV14 to TRBJ1-1; D is uncertain. The CDR3 loop spans 13 amino acids. CDR1 SGHDN and CDR2 FVKESK come from the germline V gene. V shed 4 bases and J shed 11 bases, with 17 bases lying between them. The CDR3 bases are TGTGCCAGCAGCCCACGGGGAGGGAGGGTGGCTTTCTTT. It codes for CASSPRGGRVAFF.

This chain joins TRBV6-5 and TRBJ1-3; D unresolved. The germline V gene has CDR1 MNHEY and CDR2 SVGAGI. CDR3 length: 15 residues. The V end lost 5 bases, the J end lost 4 bases, and 15 bases lay between the germline ends. The CDR3 reads CASSGRDARGNTIYF. CDR3 bases: TGTGCCAGCAGTGGCCGGGATGCGAGGGGAAACACCATATATTTT.

The chain employs TRBV19 and TRBJ2-3, with D tentatively TRBD2 (6 bases). The V gene's germline CDR1 is LNHDA and CDR2 SQIVND (reference sequence). This CDR3 is 16 amino acids long. Trimming cost V 0 bases and J 2 bases, with 12 bases left between them. In DNA, the CDR3 is TGTGCCAGTAGTATAGAGGGACTGACTTACACAGATACGCAGTATTTT. Its translation: CASSIEGLTYTDTQYF.

This clone showed up just once. The chain recombines TRBV29-1 with TRBJ1-4; 7 nucleotides align to TRBD1. Germline trimming cut 4 bases from V and 11 bases from J; bases unmatched to any gene: 4. Germline V gene lookup returns CDR1 SQVTM and CDR2 ANQGSEA. The CDR3 has 11 amino acids. This CDR3 reads CSVAQGLKLFF. The CDR3 DNA follows: TGCAGCGTTGCACAGGGGTTGAAACTGTTTTTT.

This chain links TRBV4-3 with TRBJ2-1; TRBD2 matches at 9 bases. Trimming cost V 4 bases and J 3 bases; bases outside gene matches: 4. The CDR3 spans 15 residues. CDR1 and CDR2 from the germline V gene are LGHNA and YSLEER. CDR3: CASSRTSERYNEQFF. The CDR3 nucleotides are TGCGCCAGCAGCCGGACTAGCGAACGCTACAATGAGCAGTTCTTC.

The chain couples TRBV28 to TRBJ1-2, with D tentatively TRBD1 (5 bases). Trimming cost V 6 bases and J 1 base, with 15 bases left between them. This CDR3 is 15 amino acids long. Germline CDR1 and CDR2: MDHEN and SYDVKM. CDR3 DNA sequence: TGTGCCAGCAGCCGAGCTGGCAGGGATAACTATGGCTACACCTTC. Amino acid sequence: CASSRAGRDNYGYTF.

The chain employs TRBV5-1 and TRBJ1-3; D may be TRBD1 (6 bases). The germline V gene encodes CDR1 SGHRS and CDR2 YFSETQ. CDR3 length equals 15 residues. V was trimmed by 4 bases and J by 4 bases, leaving 15 bases between them. As DNA, the CDR3 is TGCGCCAGCAGCCTCGGGGGGCGAGCAGGAAACACCATATATTTT. Encoded protein: CASSLGGRAGNTIYF.

V and J are TRBV28 and TRBJ2-4; D might be TRBD1 (7 bases). CDR1 MDHEN and CDR2 SYDVKM come from the germline V gene. Trimming pared 3 bases from V and 0 bases from J, leaving 12 bases between. CDR3 length equals 16 residues. CDR3 residues: CASSFWQGGAKNIQYF. The CDR3 region has the DNA TGTGCCAGCAGTTTTTGGCAGGGGGGAGCCAAAAACATTCAGTACTTC.

This chain links TRBV30 with TRBJ2-2, with a weak D call TRBD1 (5 bases). The germline V gene encodes CDR1 GTSNPN and CDR2 SVGIG (reference sequence). This CDR3 region has 15 residues. Trimming took off 4 bases at V and 0 bases at J, with 12 bases between the two ends. Here the CDR3 reads CAWTSWGANTGELFF. The DNA of the CDR3 is TGTGCCTGGACCTCTTGGGGCGCGAACACCGGGGAGCTGTTTTTT.

The V call is TRBV10-3, the J call TRBJ1-5; 7 bases agree with TRBD1. Looked up from germline, CDR1 is ENHRY and CDR2 is SYGVKD. Trimming at V came to 3 bases and at J to 1 base, leaving 0 bases not matched to a gene. The CDR3 is made up of 14 amino acids. CDR3 sequence reads: CAISEQGSNQPQHF. In DNA form, the CDR3 reads TGTGCCATCAGTGAACAGGGGAGCAATCAGCCCCAGCATTTT.

This rearrangement joins TRBV10-3 to TRBJ2-7; D possibly corresponds to TRBD1 (5 bases). V lost 8 bases, J lost 5 bases, and 13 bases lay in between. The CDR3 runs to 12 residues. Per the germline V gene, CDR1 is ENHRY and CDR2 is SYGVKD. CDR3 in DNA: TGTGCCATCGCCGCAGGGAACCACGAGCAGTACTTC. Its translation: CAIAAGNHEQYF.

The rearrangement uses TRBV6-1 and TRBJ2-3, with 7 bases that match TRBD2. The CDR3 runs 13 residues. Germline loops: CDR1 MNHNS, CDR2 SASEGT. Unmatched junction bases numbered 5, after V lost 11 bases and J lost 0 bases. The CDR3 spells CAGERDSTDTQYF. DNA for the CDR3: TGTGCCGGGGAGCGGGACAGCACAGATACGCAGTATTTT.

This chain connects TRBV7-9 to TRBJ1-6; D gene uncertain. Germline V lookup: CDR1 SEHNR, CDR2 FQNEAQ (reference sequence). Between the trimmed V and J ends, which lost 4 bases and 4 bases, there was a span of 8 bases. This CDR3 comprises 14 residues. CDR3 DNA sequence: TGTGCCAGCAGCTCGGAGATTTATAATTCACCCCTCCACTTT. It translates to CASSSEIYNSPLHF.

This clone was counted only a few times. V and J are TRBV5-6 and TRBJ2-5, with 7 bases lining up with TRBD1. The trim removed 3 bases at V and 4 bases at J, leaving 9 bases unmatched. CDR3 length: 15 amino acids. Germline loops: CDR1 SGHDT, CDR2 YYEEEE. The CDR3 loop is CASSSYRGKGETQYF. CDR3 bases: TGTGCCAGCAGCTCGTACAGGGGAAAGGGAGAGACCCAGTACTTC. Supplemented by reference TRBV5-6 and TRBJ2-5, the full variable domain reads DAGVTQSPTHLIKTRGQQVTLRCSPKSGHDTVSWYQQALGQGPQFIFQYYEEEERQRGNFPDRFSGHQFPNYSSELNVNALLLGDSALYLCASSSYRGKGETQYFGPGTRLLVL.

This rearrangement joins TRBV5-1 to TRBJ2-1; the match to TRBD2 covers 12 bases. Germline V gene data show CDR1 as SGHRS and CDR2 as YFSETQ. This CDR3 has 14 residues. After removal of 4 bases from V and 8 bases from J, the junction contained 4 bases not matched to a gene. The chain's CDR3 is CASSPTSGGHEQFF. CDR3 nucleotides: TGCGCCAGCAGCCCGACTAGCGGGGGACATGAGCAGTTCTTC.

CDR3 in amino acids: CASSSAGIAGAWGGTQYF. The CDR3 DNA follows: TGTGCCAGCAGCTCAGCGGGGATAGCGGGAGCATGGGGGGGGACCCAGTACTTC. The chain uses TRBV28 and TRBJ2-5; 9 bases agree with TRBD2. The germline V gene has CDR1 MDHEN and CDR2 SYDVKM. J lost 7 bases, V lost 6 bases, and 21 bases had no gene match. CDR3 size: 18 residues.

This clone was counted between two and nine times. This chain connects TRBV27 to TRBJ2-7, with 11 positions matching TRBD2. V lost 4 bases to trimming and J lost 3 bases; unmatched junction nucleotides: 2. Germline lookup yields CDR1 MNHEY and CDR2 SMNVEV (reference sequence). The CDR3 has 14 amino acids. The CDR3 DNA follows: TGTGCCAGCAGTTGGCTAGCGGGAGGCTACGAGCAGTACTTC. Translating gives CASSWLAGGYEQYF.

The V call is TRBV4-3, the J call TRBJ2-7; 7 nucleotides align to TRBD1. V lost 5 bases and J lost 0; bases outside the gene matches: 4. Germline V CDR1 and CDR2: LGHNA, YSLEER. This CDR3 is 14 amino acids long. The CDR3 DNA is TGCGCCAGCAGCAGACAGGGAAGCTCCTACGAGCAGTACTTC. Translation gives CASSRQGSSYEQYF.

V usage is TRBV4-1 and J usage is TRBJ2-1, with D unclear. CDR3 length: 15 amino acids. Germline values: CDR1 MGHRA, CDR2 YSYEKL. V shed 2 bases and J shed 3 bases, with 11 bases lying between them. The CDR3 sequence is CASSQYLTDYNEQFF. CDR3 coding DNA: TGCGCCAGCAGCCAATACTTAACAGACTACAATGAGCAGTTCTTC.

V gene TRBV5-1 combines with J gene TRBJ2-2; D uncertain. This CDR3 has 14 residues. The germline gives CDR1 SGHRS, CDR2 YFSETQ. V was trimmed by 0 bases and J by 6 bases, leaving 9 bases between them. CDR3 in amino acids: CASSLGSSAGELFF. In nucleotides, the CDR3 is TGCGCCAGCAGCTTGGGTTCCAGTGCCGGGGAGCTGTTTTTT. Drawing the rest from reference TRBV5-1 and TRBJ2-2, the complete variable domain is KAGVTQTPRYLIKTRGQQVTLSCSPISGHRSVSWYQQTPGQGLQFLFEYFSETQRNKGNFPGRFSGRQFSNSRSEMNVSTLELGDSALYLCASSLGSSAGELFFGEGSRLTVL.

The chain is built from TRBV7-7 and TRBJ1-6; 7 nucleotides align to TRBD1. V gave up 1 base and J gave up 6 bases; unmatched junction bases: 6. The CDR3 extends over 16 amino acids. Germline-derived CDR1 and CDR2 are SSHAT and FNYEAQ (reference sequence). This CDR3 reads CASSLVGGGFNSPLHF. As DNA, the CDR3 is TGTGCCAGCAGCTTAGTAGGGGGCGGTTTTAATTCACCCCTCCACTTT.

The chain employs TRBV4-3 and TRBJ2-7; a weak D match, TRBD2 (6 bases). From germline, CDR1 is LGHNA and CDR2 YSLEER. V was trimmed by 1 base and J by 6 bases, leaving 10 bases between them. There are 13 residues in the CDR3. The CDR3 DNA reads as TGCGCCAGCAGCCAAGGAGAAGCGGGCGAGCAGTACTTC. It encodes CASSQGEAGEQYF.